This T cell receptor (beta chain) appears in the sequencing data of a study of beta chain features in type 1 diabetes. This CDR3 has 14 residues. CDR1 and CDR2 from the germline V gene are MDHEN and SYDVKM. V trimming: 7 bases; J trimming: 8 bases; junction bases outside the gene matches: 7. Sequenced material consisted of expressed TCRB transcripts (all of the isolated RNA was reverse transcribed). Measured with immunoSEQ multiplex PCR; TCRdb has only the in-frame clones, and not every one. The sample contains approximately 160,000 clones, less than 9.5% of which appear only once. This TCR came from a man aged 18 to 30 in good health. Specimen: central memory CD4+ T cells from blood. The genes are TRBV28 and TRBJ1-4, with 10 positions matching TRBD1. CDR3 DNA sequence: TGTGCCAGCAAATCGGGACAGGGGCGGGAAAAACTGTTTTTT. Translating gives CASKSGQGREKLFF.